Sequencing of this T cell receptor (beta chain) was carried out in a study of blood T cell repertoires in COVID-19. In the study overall: The United States, Italy and Spain supplied acute and convalescent COVID-19 samples.

Some clones are missing from TCRdb's copy, which holds only in-frame ones; the method was immunoSEQ multiplex PCR. The repertoire has roughly 250,000 clones, approximately 86% of them found once; the top ten carry 4.9%. Trimming removed 3 bases from V and 3 bases from J; junction bases left unmatched: 5. Germline lookup yields CDR1 MGHRA and CDR2 YSYEKL. The CDR3 contains 16 residues. The origin of this receptor is a woman of 80 years or more with active or convalescent COVID-19. Sequences were obtained from peripheral blood. This rearrangement joins TRBV4-1 to TRBJ2-7; 13 nucleotides align to TRBD2. CDR3 in DNA: TGCGCCAGCAGCCAGGCCGGGACTAGCGGGATCTACGAGCAGTACTTC. As protein: CASSQAGTSGIYEQYF.